The 13 T cell receptor beta chains in this list originate from one sample, sequenced in a study of blood T cell repertoires in COVID-19. Profiled with immunoSEQ multiplex PCR; TCRdb holds only in-frame clones, not every one. The table shows about 160,000 clones, with about 92% occurring only once. The sequencing sample was made of peripheral blood. The receptors here all came from a man in his thirties or forties with COVID-19, enrolled during active disease.

The V call is TRBV28, the J call TRBJ1-6; D gene ambiguous. V was clipped by 5 bases and J by 8 bases, with 10 bases between them. The CDR3 covers 13 residues. Germline V lookup: CDR1 MDHEN, CDR2 SYDVKM. The CDR3 sequence is CASSTPVDSPLHF. The CDR3 bases are TGTGCCAGCAGTACCCCGGTCGATTCACCCCTCCACTTT.

This clone came up a few times. V and J are TRBV5-4 and TRBJ1-5; TRBD1 might be the D (5 bases). The CDR3 contains 15 residues. Trimming removed 4 bases from V and 2 bases from J, with 13 bases in between. From germline, CDR1 is SGHNT and CDR2 YYREEE (reference sequence). The CDR3 spells CASSAQGGGNQPQHF. DNA for the CDR3: TGTGCCAGCAGCGCCCAGGGCGGGGGCAATCAGCCCCAGCATTTT.

The chain joins TRBV19 to TRBJ2-2, with D tentatively TRBD2 (6 bases). Trimming pared 10 bases from V and 6 bases from J, leaving 15 bases between. Germline loops: CDR1 LNHDA, CDR2 SQIVND (reference sequence). This CDR3 comprises 13 residues. Here the CDR3 reads CATPGLLAGELFF. DNA of the CDR3: TGTGCCACCCCGGGACTTCTTGCCGGGGAGCTGTTTTTT.

The rearrangement uses TRBV6-5 and TRBJ1-1; D is perhaps TRBD1 (5 bases). Germline CDR1 reads MNHEY; CDR2 reads SVGAGI. Trimming removed 2 bases from V and 8 bases from J, with 15 bases in between. The CDR3 is 14 residues long. CDR3 DNA sequence: TGTGCCAGCAGTTACCATTCCCCCAGGGCCGAAGCTTTCTTT. Protein product: CASSYHSPRAEAFF.

The chain employs TRBV5-8 and TRBJ1-3; TRBD1 is a possible D gene (6 bases). Germline lookup yields CDR1 SGHTS and CDR2 YDEGEE. The CDR3 runs to 14 residues. V was trimmed by 4 bases and J by 2 bases, leaving 10 bases between them. The CDR3: CASSLPGAGNTIYF. CDR3 in DNA: TGTGCCAGCAGCCTGCCAGGGGCTGGAAACACCATATATTTT.

This chain connects TRBV11-3 to TRBJ2-2; D possibly corresponds to TRBD1 (5 bases). From germline, CDR1 is SGHNT and CDR2 YENEEA. The CDR3 consists of 15 residues. Trimming cost V 5 bases and J 4 bases, with 14 bases left between them. CDR3 bases: TGTGCCAGCAGCCCAGGGATTGTAGGCACCGGGGAGCTGTTTTTT. Protein sequence: CASSPGIVGTGELFF.

CDR3: CASSPPGTGRNEQFF. The CDR3 DNA sequence: TGTGCCAGTAGCCCCCCGGGGACAGGCCGCAATGAGCAGTTCTTC. This chain links TRBV19 with TRBJ2-1; TRBD1 matches at 8 bases. The CDR3 covers 15 residues. CDR1 is LNHDA, CDR2 SQIVND, per germline (reference sequence). Germline trimming cut 6 bases from V and 6 bases from J; bases unmatched to any gene: 10.

This rearrangement joins TRBV18 to TRBJ2-7, with D perhaps TRBD1 (5 bases). The CDR3 extends over 15 amino acids. V shed 6 bases and J shed 2 bases, with 17 bases lying between them. Per germline, CDR1 KGHSH and CDR2 LQKENI. CDR3 loop: CASSPSQTETYEQYF. DNA of the CDR3: TGTGCCAGCTCGCCCTCTCAGACAGAGACCTACGAGCAGTACTTC.

J is TRBJ2-7 and V is TRBV6-1; D might be TRBD1 (6 bases). Trimming shortened V by 2 bases and J by 3 bases, and 11 bases separated the two germline ends. Germline-derived CDR1 and CDR2 are MNHNS and SASEGT. This CDR3 is built from 14 residues. This chain's CDR3 is CASSEQGPYYEQYF. The CDR3 region has the DNA TGTGCCAGCAGTGAACAGGGGCCGTACTACGAGCAGTACTTC.

This chain links TRBV7-2 with TRBJ2-7; 7 bases match TRBD2. Germline V gene sequence: CDR1 SGHTA, CDR2 FQGNSA. The CDR3 length is 15 residues. With 2 bases clipped from V and 0 bases from J, the junction kept 4 bases outside the gene matches. This chain's CDR3 is CASSLYPGGSYEQYF. In DNA, the CDR3 is TGTGCCAGCAGCTTATACCCGGGAGGCTCCTACGAGCAGTACTTC.

The chain links TRBV7-9 to TRBJ2-1; 8 positions match TRBD1. Trimming at V came to 5 bases and at J to 9 bases, leaving 9 bases not matched to a gene. The CDR3 covers 14 residues. Per germline, CDR1 SEHNR and CDR2 FQNEAQ (reference sequence). CDR3 region: CASSLPDRGTEQFF. CDR3 in DNA: TGTGCCAGCAGCCTTCCAGACAGGGGTACTGAGCAGTTCTTC.

The rearrangement joins TRBV5-8 to TRBJ2-4, with TRBD2 matching over 8 bases. CDR1 is SGHTS, CDR2 YDEGEE, per germline. This CDR3 has 18 amino acids. After removal of 4 bases from V and 1 base from J, the junction contained 13 bases not matched to a gene. Here the CDR3 DNA reads TGTGCCAGCAGCGCAAGGCCGGGAGGGCCAACGGCCAAAAACATTCAGTACTTC. Its protein is CASSARPGGPTAKNIQYF.

This rearrangement joins TRBV6-1 to TRBJ2-7; D may be TRBD1 (5 bases). This CDR3 region has 15 residues. Germline CDR1 reads MNHNS; CDR2 reads SASEGT. Trimming cost V 3 bases and J 0 bases, with 12 bases left between them. In DNA, the CDR3 is TGTGCCAGCAGTGATAGGGGATTTGGCTCCTACGAGCAGTACTTC. Protein: CASSDRGFGSYEQYF.